The present T cell receptor beta chain was sequenced within a study of T cells after posttransplantation cyclophosphamide. The germline V gene encodes CDR1 SGHVS and CDR2 FQNEAQ. This CDR3 region has 15 residues. With 3 bases removed from V and 14 bases from J, the gap between germline ends came to 22 bases. Libraries were prepared by immunoSEQ multiplex PCR; TCRdb keeps only in-frame clonotypes and omits some of them. Found here are 45,000 to 65,000 clones, around 94% of them singletons; the top ten hold roughly 3.1%. Note on this clone: What it binds is not known.

Study-wide results and limits: TRB clonality was highly associated with recipient CMV seropositivity and reactivation. Skin or GI-infiltrating T cells shared few TRB sequences with blood.

The clonotype originates from a woman in her 30s in good health and a related stem cell transplant donor. The gene calls are TRBV7-8 and TRBJ1-4; a possible D gene is TRBD1 (5 bases). The material sequenced was PBMCs. CDR3 sequence (DNA): TGTGCCAGCAGCTTGACCCCACAGGCTCGGATCAGGCTGTTTTTT. Translation gives CASSLTPQARIRLFF.